These 15 T cell receptor beta chains were all obtained from the same sample, sequenced in a study of Graves' ophthalmopathy and Graves' hyperthyroidism. TCR beta CDR3 regions were amplified from RNA transcripts. An initial RT-PCR round employing HTBI primers preceded a second-round multiplex PCR. Each CDR3 protein is one row after TCRdb ran MiXCR on the multiplex PCR reads. The sample consists of 600,000 to 700,000 distinct CDR3 sequences, about 41% of them appearing once. The sample consisted of peripheral blood. The origin of the receptors is an adult man with Graves' ophthalmopathy.

This chain uses TRBV7-3 with TRBJ2-5; D may correspond to TRBD1 or TRBD2 (6 bases each). Germline CDR1 reads SGHTA; CDR2 reads FQGTGA. CDR3 length equals 16 residues. With 5 bases removed from V and 2 bases from J, the gap between germline ends came to 18 bases. CDR3 nucleotide sequence: TGTGCCAGCAGCCCACGGTTGGGGGGCCAACAAGAGACCCAGTACTTC. This sequence encodes CASSPRLGGQQETQYF.

The chain is built from TRBV7-2 and TRBJ1-2; 8 bases line up with TRBD1. J was trimmed by 5 bases and V by 4 bases; bases with no gene match: 12. Germline-derived CDR1 and CDR2 are SGHTA and FQGNSA. The CDR3 consists of 16 residues. CDR3 bases: TGTGCCAGCAGCTACTCCGGACAGGGAAGCCTATATGGCTACACCTTC. Translation: CASSYSGQGSLYGYTF.

This clonotype was observed a few times. CDR3 DNA sequence: TGTGCCAGCAGCCAAAGCAATTTTGAAGCTTTCTTT. Translating gives CASSQSNFEAFF. V gene TRBV3-1 combines with J gene TRBJ1-1; D is unresolved. V lost 2 bases and J lost 7, with 8 bases in between. Germline V gene sequence: CDR1 LGHDT, CDR2 YNNKEL (reference sequence). CDR3 length equals 12 residues.

As regards this clonotype: A read error may explain this, as a much larger clone is one base away. The chain joins TRBV29-1 to TRBJ2-2; the D is unclear. The CDR3 is made up of 13 amino acids. In germline, CDR1 is SQVTM, CDR2 ANQGSEA. The ends were cut back, 4 bases at V and 1 base at J, with 7 bases in the middle. CDR3 sequence reads: CSVVKENTGELFF. Here the CDR3 DNA reads TGCAGCGTTGTCAAGGAGAACACCGGGGAGCTGTTTTTT.

The V call is TRBV7-9, the J call TRBJ2-2; 10 bases match TRBD2. Germline values: CDR1 SEHNR, CDR2 FQNEAQ (reference sequence). V shed 4 bases and J 7 bases; nucleotides not matched to a gene: 9. CDR3 length equals 16 residues. The DNA of the CDR3 is TGTGCCAGCAGCTCCAGGACTAGCGGAGGGGGCGGGGAGCTGTTTTTT. Amino acid sequence: CASSSRTSGGGGELFF.

This clonotype was observed a few times. The chain recombines TRBV5-1 with TRBJ2-2; D possibly matches TRBD1 or TRBD2 (5 bases each). V was pared by 5 bases and J by 4 bases, with 9 bases between. The CDR3 runs to 13 residues. Germline V lookup: CDR1 SGHRS, CDR2 YFSETQ. The CDR3: CASSMRGTGELFF. DNA of the CDR3: TGCGCCAGCAGTATGAGGGGCACCGGGGAGCTGTTTTTT.

The rearrangement joins TRBV2 to TRBJ2-7, with 12 bases aligning to TRBD2. The ends lost 3 bases at V and 6 bases at J; junction bases unmatched: 6. Germline CDR1 reads SNHLY; CDR2 reads FYNNEI. This CDR3 is 15 amino acids long. The CDR3 protein is CASSETSGRTLEQYF. The CDR3 nucleotides read TGTGCCAGCAGTGAGACTAGCGGGAGAACCCTCGAGCAGTACTTC.

This chain links TRBV24-1 with TRBJ2-6, with 10 nucleotides matching TRBD1. The V and J ends lost 5 bases and 2 bases, in that order; junction bases with no gene match: 2. The length of the CDR3 is 16 residues. Germline values: CDR1 KGHDR, CDR2 SFDVKD. In DNA form, the CDR3 reads TGTGCCACCAGTGGAGGACAGGGGGCTGGGGCCAACGTCCTGACTTTC. Protein product: CATSGGQGAGANVLTF.

The chain joins TRBV6-5 to TRBJ1-5; 7 nucleotides agree with TRBD1. This CDR3 comprises 16 residues. Losses at the gene ends were 3 bases for V and 3 bases for J; bases not matched to a gene: 8. Germline V gene data show CDR1 as MNHEY and CDR2 as SVGAGI. In nucleotides, the CDR3 is TGTGCCAGCAGTTATGGACAGGCGGTATACAATCAGCCCCAGCATTTT. It yields the protein CASSYGQAVYNQPQHF.

This clonotype was recorded once. The V call is TRBV15, the J call TRBJ1-1; tentative D call: TRBD1 (5 bases). Trimming stripped 3 bases from V and 3 bases from J, with 11 bases between. The length of the CDR3 is 14 residues. The germline CDR1 and CDR2 sequences are LNHNV and YYDKDF (reference sequence). CDR3 amino acids: CATSREARDTEAFF. CDR3 bases: TGTGCCACCAGCAGGGAGGCCAGGGACACTGAAGCTTTCTTT.

This clonotype was detected many times. This chain uses TRBV11-2 with TRBJ1-6; no clear D gene. Germline-derived CDR1 and CDR2 are SGHAT and FQNNGV. Trimming stripped 4 bases from V and 14 bases from J, with 9 bases between. The CDR3 runs to 11 residues. CDR3 DNA: TGTGCCAGCAGCTCTCAGCTAGCCCTCCACTTT. Amino acids: CASSSQLALHF.

This clonotype was observed at least ten times. The chain joins TRBV2 to TRBJ2-7, with a weak D call TRBD2 (6 bases). The CDR3 length is 15 residues. Germline CDR1 SNHLY, CDR2 FYNNEI. Trimming took 5 bases from V and 1 from J, leaving 15 bases between them. CDR3 amino acids: CASSPGTLDSYEQYF. For the CDR3, the DNA is TGTGCCAGCAGTCCCGGGACTCTCGATTCCTACGAGCAGTACTTC.

In this sample, this clonotype turned up many times. The rearrangement joins TRBV5-6 to TRBJ2-5; D perhaps matches TRBD1 (6 bases). Per the germline V gene, CDR1 is SGHDT and CDR2 is YYEEEE. V was clipped by 6 bases and J by 1 base, with 10 bases between them. The CDR3 is made up of 13 amino acids. The CDR3: CASTRTAQETQYF. CDR3 sequence (DNA): TGTGCCAGCACACGGACAGCCCAAGAGACCCAGTACTTC.

This clonotype was seen a handful of times. This chain links TRBV5-4 with TRBJ2-7, with 10 bases fitting TRBD2. The CDR3 is made up of 15 amino acids. After removal of 3 bases from V and 3 bases from J, the junction contained 6 bases not matched to a gene. Germline V gene lookup returns CDR1 SGHNT and CDR2 YYREEE (reference sequence). The CDR3 sequence: CASSSRVAGGYEQYF. The CDR3 DNA sequence: TGTGCCAGCAGCTCCAGGGTAGCGGGAGGCTACGAGCAGTACTTC. The entire variable domain, with the rest obtained from reference TRBV5-4 and TRBJ2-7, is as follows: ETGVTQSPTHLIKTRGQQVTLRCSSQSGHNTVSWYQQALGQGPQFIFQYYREEENGRGNFPPRFSGLQFPNYSSELNVNALELDDSALYLCASSSRVAGGYEQYFGPGTRLTVT.

Details on this clonotype: One end of the junction does not line up with germline, which may come from a read error. The genes are TRBV6-5 and TRBJ2-7; no reliable D call. CDR1 and CDR2 from the germline V gene are MNHEY and SVGAGI. CDR3 size: 13 residues. CDR3: CAISYSRGYEQYF. Written as DNA, the CDR3 is TGTGCCATCAGTTACTCCCGAGGATACGAGCAGTACTTC.